Listed below are T cell receptor beta chains from one sample, sequenced in a study of cytomegalovirus exposure and HLA in healthy donors. The protocol was immunoSEQ multiplex PCR, while the TCRdb copy is restricted to in-frame clones and leaves out a portion. The sample records approximately 40,000 clones, 86% being singletons. Sequences were obtained from PBMCs. Receptors originate from a woman between 35 and 50 years old in good health and CMV-seropositive. CDR3s include the opening cysteine and the closing phenylalanine or tryptophan. A D gene is named only where the DNA matches it firmly. Only part of the rows carry a size: once, few, many, or a class if the clone is expanded.

size: .
D: TRBD2
V: TRBV4-2
J: TRBJ2-3
DNA: TGTGCCAGCAGCCAAGAGGGACTAGCGGGGGTCACAGATACGCAGTATTTT
CDR3: CASSQEGLAGVTDTQYF

size: .
D: .
V: TRBV11-3
J: TRBJ2-5
DNA: TGTGCCAGCAGCTTTGACACCCAAGAGACCCAGTACTTC
CDR3: CASSFDTQETQYF

size: .
D: TRBD1
V: TRBV5-4
J: TRBJ2-1
DNA: TGTGCCAGCACTTACCAGGGGACAGGGACCTACAATGAGCAGTTCTTC
CDR3: CASTYQGTGTYNEQFF

size: .
D: TRBD2
V: TRBV9
J: TRBJ2-7
DNA: TGTGCCAGCAGCCAGACTAGCGGGGAAGTGCAGTACTTC
CDR3: CASSQTSGEVQYF

size: .
D: TRBD1
V: TRBV14
J: TRBJ1-1
DNA: TGTGCCAGCAGCCCATACCTTCAGACAGGGTTCAGCACTGAAGCTTTCTTT
CDR3: CASSPYLQTGFSTEAFF

size: .
D: TRBD1
V: TRBV6-5
J: TRBJ1-2
DNA: TGTGCCAGCAGTTACCGGGGACAGGGAACCTATGGCTACACCTTC
CDR3: CASSYRGQGTYGYTF

size: .
D: TRBD1
V: TRBV30
J: TRBJ1-4
DNA: TGTGCCTGGGGAGGGGGGACAGGGAAGGAATATGAAAAACTGTTTTTT
CDR3: CAWGGGTGKEYEKLFF

size: .
D: TRBD1
V: TRBV4-2
J: TRBJ1-5
DNA: TGTGCCAGCAGCCAAGGGACAGGCAAGTTTAATCAGCCCCAGCATTTT
CDR3: CASSQGTGKFNQPQHF

size: .
D: TRBD1
V: TRBV6-6
J: TRBJ1-5
DNA: TGTGCCAGCAGATGGGACAGAACCAGCAATCAGCCCCAGCATTTT
CDR3: CASRWDRTSNQPQHF

size: .
D: .
V: TRBV19
J: TRBJ1-1
DNA: TGTGCCAGCCTCGGACACGGTAGTAACACTGAAGCTTTCTTT
CDR3: CASLGHGSNTEAFF

size: .
D: .
V: TRBV4-3
J: TRBJ1-6
DNA: TGCGCCAGCAGCCGAAGCCAAAGTGCCTCACCCCTCCACTTT
CDR3: CASSRSQSASPLHF

size: .
D: TRBD2
V: TRBV5-1
J: TRBJ2-1
DNA: TGCGCCAGCCGCGGGGGGGCGGCCTACAATGAGCAGTTCTTC
CDR3: CASRGGAAYNEQFF

size: once
D: TRBD1
V: TRBV28
J: TRBJ1-6
DNA: TGTGCCAGTAGACAGGGCGTTGATTCACCCCTCCACTTT
CDR3: CASRQGVDSPLHF

size: .
D: .
V: TRBV5-5
J: TRBJ1-5
DNA: TGTGCCAGCAGCTTGGCGGGGAATCAGCCCCAGCATTTT
CDR3: CASSLAGNQPQHF

size: .
D: TRBD2
V: TRBV5-1
J: TRBJ2-3
DNA: TGCGCCAGCAGCTTGGCCCCTAGCGGGGGGCCCACAGATACGCAGTATTTT
CDR3: CASSLAPSGGPTDTQYF

size: .
D: .
V: TRBV5-4
J: TRBJ1-1
DNA: TGTGCCAGCAGCTTGCGTCAGGGTTCTGAAGCTTTCTTT
CDR3: CASSLRQGSEAFF

size: .
D: .
V: TRBV7-2
J: TRBJ2-1
DNA: TGTGCCAGCAGCTTAGATCATGCGAGATACAATGAGCAGTTCTTC
CDR3: CASSLDHARYNEQFF

size: .
D: .
V: TRBV5-5
J: TRBJ2-7
DNA: TGTGCCAGCAGCTTGGAGGGCCAGGGCTACGAGCAGTACTTC
CDR3: CASSLEGQGYEQYF

size: .
D: TRBD1
V: TRBV5-3
J: TRBJ2-5
DNA: TGTGCCAGAAGCTTGCGAAGGGACAGGGGGCATGAGACCCAGTACTTC
CDR3: CARSLRRDRGHETQYF

size: .
D: TRBD1
V: TRBV19
J: TRBJ2-7
DNA: TGTGCCAGTAGCTCCGGGACAGGACGATTCTACGAGCAGTACTTC
CDR3: CASSSGTGRFYEQYF

size: .
D: TRBD1
V: TRBV6-5
J: TRBJ1-1
DNA: TGTGCCAGCCAAGCAGGGGGCGTGAACACTGAAGCTTTCTTT
CDR3: CASQAGGVNTEAFF

size: .
D: TRBD2
V: TRBV11-2
J: TRBJ2-5
DNA: TGTGCCAGCAGCTTAACAGCGGGGGGGCCGGAGACCCAGTACTTC
CDR3: CASSLTAGGPETQYF

size: .
D: TRBD1
V: TRBV10-2
J: TRBJ2-7
DNA: TGCGCCAGCAGTGAGTCAGGGTCAGGGGGCTACGAGCAGTACTTC
CDR3: CASSESGSGGYEQYF

size: .
D: .
V: TRBV10-3
J: TRBJ1-2
DNA: TGTGCCATCAGGGGCAGTAACTATGGCTACACCTTC
CDR3: CAIRGSNYGYTF

size: .
D: .
V: TRBV6-5
J: TRBJ1-2
DNA: TGTGCCAGCAGCCGCTTAGGACAGCCCATCTATGGCTACACCTTC
CDR3: CASSRLGQPIYGYTF

size: .
D: .
V: TRBV2
J: TRBJ2-2
DNA: TGTGCCAGCAGCACAGGGTATACCGGGGAGCTGTTTTTT
CDR3: CASSTGYTGELFF

size: .
D: TRBD1
V: TRBV28
J: TRBJ2-1
DNA: TGTGCCAGCAGTTTTGTTGGGTCGCCGAGACAGGGGTGTGAGCAGTTCTTC
CDR3: CASSFVGSPRQGCEQFF

size: .
D: TRBD2
V: TRBV7-2
J: TRBJ2-7
DNA: TGTGCCAGCAGCCCGGGGGGAACCGACTACGAGCAGTACTTC
CDR3: CASSPGGTDYEQYF

size: .
D: TRBD1
V: TRBV6-5
J: TRBJ1-3
DNA: TGTGCCAGCAGTGCGACAGGGCTCACTGGAAACACCATATATTTT
CDR3: CASSATGLTGNTIYF

size: .
D: .
V: TRBV7-3
J: TRBJ2-7
DNA: TGTGCCAGCATCCAGAGGGGGGGGGACTCCTACGAGCAGTACTTC
CDR3: CASIQRGGDSYEQYF

size: once
D: .
V: TRBV28
J: TRBJ2-3
DNA: TGTGCCAGCAGCCCTTGGGGGACTGGGAGCACAGATACGCAGTATTTT
CDR3: CASSPWGTGSTDTQYF

size: .
D: TRBD1
V: TRBV19
J: TRBJ1-6
DNA: TGTGCCAGTAGTATGGCCAGGGGGAATTCACCCCTCCACTTT
CDR3: CASSMARGNSPLHF

size: .
D: .
V: TRBV15
J: TRBJ2-5
DNA: TGTGCCACCAGCATCGGTCCCCTCCGGTACTTC
CDR3: CATSIGPLRYF

size: .
D: TRBD1
V: TRBV28
J: TRBJ1-1
DNA: TGTGCCAGCAGTTTATTAGGGACAGGGGGTACGAACACTGAAGCTTTCTTT
CDR3: CASSLLGTGGTNTEAFF

size: .
D: .
V: TRBV6-6
J: TRBJ2-3
DNA: TGTGCCAGCAGTTATCGATTGGCTAGCACAGATACGCAGTATTTT
CDR3: CASSYRLASTDTQYF

size: .
D: TRBD2
V: TRBV5-1
J: TRBJ2-3
DNA: TGCGCCAGCAGCTTGGTTGGTAGCGGGGGGTCAGATACGCAGTATTTT
CDR3: CASSLVGSGGSDTQYF

size: .
D: TRBD2
V: TRBV7-6
J: TRBJ2-7
DNA: TGTGCCAGCACCACCGACCTGCGGGGGGAGCAGTACTTC
CDR3: CASTTDLRGEQYF

size: .
D: TRBD2
V: TRBV19
J: TRBJ2-3
DNA: TGTGCCAGTAGTAGCCCGGCGGGACTAGAAAACACAGATACGCAGTATTTT
CDR3: CASSSPAGLENTDTQYF

size: .
D: .
V: TRBV27
J: TRBJ1-2
DNA: TGTGCCAGCAGTTACACAGCAGGAAGAGGCTACACCTTC
CDR3: CASSYTAGRGYTF

size: .
D: .
V: TRBV6-5
J: TRBJ2-7
DNA: TGTGCCAGCAGCCGTACAGATTTTCCGGACGAGCAGTACTTC
CDR3: CASSRTDFPDEQYF

size: few
D: .
V: TRBV5-1
J: TRBJ1-1
DNA: TGCGCCAGCAGCCCGAGGGAGGGGATGAACACTGAAGCTTTCTTT
CDR3: CASSPREGMNTEAFF

size: .
D: .
V: TRBV4-3
J: TRBJ2-7
DNA: TGCGCCAGCAGCCAAGACGCAGGAGGGATTTACGAGCAGTACTTC
CDR3: CASSQDAGGIYEQYF

size: .
D: TRBD2
V: TRBV7-6
J: TRBJ2-1
DNA: TGTGCCAGCAGCCCGCCGACGGGCGGGGGGGTAAGGGAGCAGTTCTTC
CDR3: CASSPPTGGGVREQFF

size: .
D: .
V: TRBV5-1
J: TRBJ2-3
DNA: TGCGCCAGCAGACAGAGCACAGATACGCAGTATTTT
CDR3: CASRQSTDTQYF

size: .
D: .
V: TRBV28
J: TRBJ2-1
DNA: TGTGCCAGCACCGGTACAGTCTACAATGAGCAGTTCTTC
CDR3: CASTGTVYNEQFF

size: .
D: TRBD2
V: TRBV28
J: TRBJ2-1
DNA: TGTGCCACGACCTGGACTAGCGGAGGTGAGCAGTTCTTC
CDR3: CATTWTSGGEQFF

size: .
D: TRBD1
V: TRBV29-1
J: TRBJ2-5
DNA: TGCAGCGTGGAAGCGACAGGGAAAGAGACCCAGTACTTC
CDR3: CSVEATGKETQYF

size: .
D: .
V: TRBV28
J: TRBJ1-4
DNA: TGTGCCAGCAGTTTAGGAGTGAATCCTGAAAAACTGTTTTTT
CDR3: CASSLGVNPEKLFF

size: .
D: .
V: TRBV7-8
J: TRBJ2-7
DNA: TGTGCCAGCAGCTCGTCGGGATCGGGATACGAGCAGTACTTC
CDR3: CASSSSGSGYEQYF

size: .
D: .
V: TRBV10-2
J: TRBJ1-5
DNA: TGCGCCAGCAGTGAGACAGATCAGCCCCAGCATTTT
CDR3: CASSETDQPQHF

size: once
D: .
V: TRBV19
J: TRBJ1-5
DNA: TGTGCCAGTAGTGGCGGCCCTAAGGAACAGCCCCAGCATTTT
CDR3: CASSGGPKEQPQHF